This TCR beta chain was recovered during a study of Tregs in tolerant kidney transplant recipients (dated by TCRdb to the late 2010s). Describing the broader study: The transplants used related donors with nonmyeloablative bone marrow transplantation, and mixed chimerism in the human trials was transient. The study used TCRbeta sequencing to identify donor-specific regulatory T cells before combined kidney and bone marrow transplantation, then tracked those cells after transplant.

Genomic DNA was extracted from sorted cells with the QIAGEN DNeasy Blood and Tissue Kit for TCRbeta CDR3 sequencing. High-throughput TCRbeta CDR3 sequencing was carried out commercially through immunoSEQ, with PCR amplification with bias correction and internal controls included. Per the source publication's procedure: Unique productive TCRbeta sequences were defined by CDR3 nucleotide sequence where primers matched, otherwise by CDR3 amino acid sequence with Vbeta and Jbeta genes. To correct sorting error, sequences shared between sorted populations at a frequency ratio of 2:1 or less were removed; the rest were assigned to the higher population. Donor-reactive sequences were defined as at least 5-fold expanded in CFSE-low cells versus unstimulated cells, with frequency of at least 0.01% in CFSE-low cells. Jensen-Shannon divergence, calculated on the top 100 TCRbeta sequences ranked by frequency, was used to quantify repertoire divergence. For any sample with multiple sequencing runs, sorting error was corrected in each run separately before the runs were pooled. Drawn from immuneACCESS, this table holds only the in-frame rearrangements with V and J called that TCRdb kept. Clones are partly lost; checked studies trace under half to an unresolved V gene and leave the rest unexplained. That table is the source of V, J and clone size, and D and trimming were worked out from the DNA. The sample's clone listing holds 30,000 or so clones. The ten largest clones represent roughly 8% of the sample.

What the research found in general, with its limitations: Although technical replication error seemed to be minimal, the question of biological reproducibility was not addressed directly. Donor-specific Treg expansion was found to exceed global Treg expansion in tolerant patients, suggesting antigen-driven rather than nonspecific expansion. The study was limited by small patient numbers, and the findings need validation in larger populations and under other immunosuppression protocols. Expanding Tregs with activated donor B cells appeared to identify the most biologically relevant and donor-specific TCRbeta repertoire. Because the PCR primers were changed over time for some patients, nucleotide-level comparison could not be performed across the samples from those patients.

The CDR3 runs 15 residues from the cysteine to the phenylalanine. The DNA shown is the part of the CDR3 that was read: 36 bases, in frame from base 1. From a lookup of the germline V gene, CDR1 and CDR2 are SNHLY and FYNNEI. V lost 7 bases and J lost 6 bases, and the count of bases not matched to a germline gene is 10. As concerns this clone: The specificity of this receptor is unknown. The sequenced fragment ends 3 residues before the CDR3 boundary, so the rest is inferred from the germline J gene.

The time point label corresponds to: blood sample drawn before combined kidney and bone marrow transplant. Thawed PBMCs were FACS-sorted into unstimulated Tregs (CD4+CD25+CD127-), CD4+ non-Tregs (CD4+CD25-), CD4 cells and CD8 cells. The patients were a few recipients of combined kidney and bone marrow transplants from the ITN036ST trial, and samples were available only from these trial subjects. Healthy control blood was processed by Ficoll density gradient to PBMCs and cryopreserved; patient PBMCs were collected before and after transplant. This TCR came from a human donor who received a combined kidney and bone marrow transplant. Sample: CD8+ T cells from blood, taken before the transplant. The chain uses TRBV2 and TRBJ2-1; a stretch of 9 junction bases matches TRBD2. The covered CDR3 bases are TGTGCCAGCAATTTCGGGGCTAGCGGGATCAATGAG. Its translation reads: CASNFGASGINE. The full-length CDR3 reads as CASNFGASGINEQFF.